The 30 T cell receptor beta chains reported below all come from one sample, sequenced in a study of cytomegalovirus exposure and HLA in healthy donors. PCR amplification relied on 60 Vbeta primers (plus 13 Jbeta primers). Clones were read by immunoSEQ multiplex PCR, and TCRdb kept only the in-frame ones, dropping some. In the table there are around 220,000 clones, 65% to 90% of which are singletons. Material: PBMCs. Receptors originate from a girl between 10 and 17 years old in good health and CMV-seronegative.

This clone was detected only a few times. The chain recombines TRBV7-3 with TRBJ2-7, with TRBD1 matching over 8 bases. The V segment lost 3 bases and the J segment 3 bases; nucleotides outside the gene matches: 4. CDR1 is SGHTA and CDR2 is FQGTGA in the germline V gene. This CDR3 is built from 14 residues. For the CDR3, the DNA is TGTGCCAGCAGCTTTGACAGGGGTAGCTACGAGCAGTACTTC. This translates into CASSFDRGSYEQYF. Together with reference TRBV7-3 and TRBJ2-7, the CDR3 gives the full variable domain: GAGVSQTPSNKVTEKGKYVELRCDPISGHTALYWYRQSLGQGPEFLIYFQGTGAADDSGLPNDRFFAVRPEGSVSTLKIQRTERGDSAVYLCASSFDRGSYEQYFGPGTRLTVT.

The chain joins TRBV14 to TRBJ2-7; TRBD1 might be the D (6 bases). The CDR3 is 16 residues long. V was pared by 0 bases and J by 0 bases, with 12 bases between. Germline V gene sequence: CDR1 SGHDN, CDR2 FVKESK. Here the CDR3 reads CASSQEWTAISYEQYF. Written as DNA, the CDR3 is TGTGCCAGCAGCCAAGAATGGACAGCCATCTCCTACGAGCAGTACTTC.

The chain carries TRBV5-4 and TRBJ1-1; 10 bases align to TRBD1. The CDR3 length is 16 residues. The junction had 9 bases not matched to a gene; V was cut back by 3 bases and J by 4 bases. The V gene's germline CDR1 is SGHNT and CDR2 YYREEE (reference sequence). CDR3 amino acids: CASSSSGTGVGTEAFF. The CDR3 DNA reads as TGTGCCAGCAGCTCCTCCGGGACAGGGGTTGGCACTGAAGCTTTCTTT.

The chain joins TRBV5-1 to TRBJ1-1; tentative D call: TRBD1 (5 bases). The CDR3 runs 13 residues. Deletions cut 6 bases from V and 3 bases from J, with 12 bases between. Germline V lookup: CDR1 SGHRS, CDR2 YFSETQ. Here the CDR3 reads CASIGRGDTEAFF. The CDR3 bases are TGCGCCAGCATCGGTCGGGGGGACACTGAAGCTTTCTTT.

This clone occurred once. V and J are TRBV4-1 and TRBJ2-7; perhaps TRBD2 as D (5 bases). Germline CDR1 is MGHRA and CDR2 is YSYEKL. Trimming shortened V by 4 bases and J by 0 bases, and 13 bases separated the two germline ends. This CDR3 comprises 15 residues. In nucleotides, the CDR3 is TGCGCCAGCAGCCTTCAAGAACGGGGCTCCTACGAGCAGTACTTC. Translation gives CASSLQERGSYEQYF.

This chain uses TRBV18 with TRBJ2-7, with D unresolved. Trimming pared 3 bases from V and 1 base from J, leaving 16 bases between. The CDR3 length is 16 residues. CDR1 and CDR2 (germline): KGHSH, LQKENI. CDR3 DNA sequence: TGTGCCAGCTCACCCCCACCCCCAAGCAAATCCTACGAGCAGTACTTC. It codes for CASSPPPPSKSYEQYF. Looking up the rest from reference TRBV18 and TRBJ2-7 gives the full variable domain: NAGVMQNPRHLVRRRGQEARLRCSPMKGHSHVYWYRQLPEEGLKFMVYLQKENIIDESGMPKERFSAEFPKEGPSILRIQQVVRGDSAAYFCASSPPPPSKSYEQYFGPGTRLTVT.

The rearrangement joins TRBV28 to TRBJ1-1, with 12 bases that match TRBD1. The CDR3 runs to 15 residues. CDR1 and CDR2 (germline): MDHEN, SYDVKM. After removal of 6 bases from V and 3 bases from J, the junction contained 5 bases not matched to a gene. CDR3 bases: TGTGCCAGCAGATTAGGGACAGGGGGCTACACTGAAGCTTTCTTT. Its protein is CASRLGTGGYTEAFF.

J is TRBJ1-1 and V is TRBV5-6; a possible D gene is TRBD1 (5 bases). CDR3 length: 15 residues. V was trimmed by 4 bases and J by 7 bases, leaving 20 bases between them. Germline V gene sequence: CDR1 SGHDT, CDR2 YYEEEE. DNA of the CDR3: TGTGCCAGCAGCCCGCCCCTTACAGGCATCTATGAAGCTTTCTTT. It translates to CASSPPLTGIYEAFF. Using reference TRBV5-6 and TRBJ1-1 for the parts outside the CDR3, the full variable domain is DAGVTQSPTHLIKTRGQQVTLRCSPKSGHDTVSWYQQALGQGPQFIFQYYEEEERQRGNFPDRFSGHQFPNYSSELNVNALLLGDSALYLCASSPPLTGIYEAFFGQGTRLTVV.

This chain connects TRBV30 to TRBJ2-2, with D unresolved. The CDR3 sequence is 12 residues long. The germline V gene has CDR1 GTSNPN and CDR2 SVGIG (reference sequence). Between the trimmed V and J ends, which lost 2 bases and 6 bases, there was a span of 7 bases. Here the CDR3 DNA reads TGTGCCTGGAGTCGGTTCCCCGGGGAGCTGTTTTTT. It codes for CAWSRFPGELFF.

V gene TRBV6-5 combines with J gene TRBJ2-3, with D possibly TRBD2 on 7 matching bases. The germline V and J ends were trimmed by 4 bases and 4 bases, with 12 bases remaining between them. CDR1 and CDR2 (germline): MNHEY, SVGAGI. This CDR3 comprises 14 residues. This CDR3 reads CASSSGAGADTQYF. CDR3 coding DNA: TGTGCCAGCAGTTCAGGGGCGGGAGCAGATACGCAGTATTTT.

This clone turned up a few times. The rearrangement links TRBV6-5 to TRBJ1-5; 8 positions match TRBD1. This CDR3 is built from 15 residues. V shed 5 bases, J shed 1 base, and the junction held 4 bases outside the gene matches. Per the germline V gene, CDR1 is MNHEY and CDR2 is SVGAGI. CDR3 coding DNA: TGTGCCAGCAGTCCGGACAGGGAGAGCAATCAGCCCCAGCATTTT. Amino acid sequence: CASSPDRESNQPQHF.

This chain joins TRBV30 and TRBJ2-3; D is perhaps TRBD1 (5 bases). Germline V lookup: CDR1 GTSNPN, CDR2 SVGIG (reference sequence). V was trimmed by 3 bases and J by 6 bases, leaving 22 bases between them. The CDR3 loop spans 16 amino acids. Here the CDR3 reads CAWSVHRSGLEDTQYF. The CDR3 coding sequence is TGTGCCTGGAGCGTTCATCGGTCAGGGCTAGAGGATACGCAGTATTTT.

J is TRBJ2-2 and V is TRBV18, with 9 bases lining up with TRBD1. Germline assignment: CDR1 KGHSH and CDR2 LQKENI. The CDR3 sequence is 16 residues long. Germline trimming cut 3 bases from V and 2 bases from J; bases unmatched to any gene: 4. CDR3 sequence reads: CASSPEGQGNTGELFF. In nucleotides, the CDR3 is TGTGCCAGCTCACCGGAGGGACAGGGCAACACCGGGGAGCTGTTTTTT.

V and J are TRBV2 and TRBJ1-1; 11 positions match TRBD1. Germline V gene sequence: CDR1 SNHLY, CDR2 FYNNEI. This CDR3 has 14 residues. The junction had 4 bases not matched to a gene; V was cut back by 6 bases and J by 4 bases. The CDR3 here is CASSGQGAGTEAFF. CDR3 coding DNA: TGTGCCAGCAGCGGACAGGGGGCCGGCACTGAAGCTTTCTTT.

The chain recombines TRBV5-1 with TRBJ2-3, with 7 positions matching TRBD2. CDR1 and CDR2 (germline): SGHRS, YFSETQ. V was pared by 5 bases and J by 3 bases, with 12 bases of the junction left unmatched. CDR3 length equals 16 residues. CDR3 residues: CASSDGLDAFTDTQYF. The DNA for the CDR3 is TGCGCCAGCAGTGACGGACTAGATGCATTTACAGATACGCAGTATTTT.

The CDR3 sequence: CASSLVSGLAVDEQFF. In nucleotides, the CDR3 is TGTGCCAGCAGCTTAGTTTCTGGACTAGCGGTAGATGAGCAGTTCTTC. The V and J genes are TRBV7-9 and TRBJ2-1, with 10 bases lining up with TRBD2. CDR1 is SEHNR and CDR2 is FQNEAQ in the germline V gene (reference sequence). CDR3 length: 16 amino acids. The V segment lost 1 base and the J segment 8 bases; nucleotides outside the gene matches: 8.

The chain combines TRBV30 with TRBJ2-5; a weak D match, TRBD1 (6 bases). V was cut by 2 bases and J by 7 bases, with 14 bases left in between. The CDR3 spans 13 residues. Germline CDR1 and CDR2: GTSNPN and SVGIG (reference sequence). CDR3 nucleotide sequence: TGTGCCTGGAGTCCACAGGGAAGGGGGACCCAGTACTTC. The encoded protein is CAWSPQGRGTQYF.

The rearrangement uses TRBV2 and TRBJ1-1; D gene uncertain. The CDR3 loop spans 14 amino acids. The V and J ends lost 0 bases and 1 base respectively, with 6 bases between them. Per the germline V gene, CDR1 is SNHLY and CDR2 is FYNNEI. The CDR3 reads CASSEAAGNTEAFF. CDR3 DNA sequence: TGTGCCAGCAGTGAAGCGGCAGGGAACACTGAAGCTTTCTTT.

This clone was counted a few times. The V call is TRBV5-6, the J call TRBJ2-7; TRBD2 aligns across 9 bases. Germline values: CDR1 SGHDT, CDR2 YYEEEE. The J segment lost 6 bases and the V segment lost 0 bases, leaving 7 bases of the junction unmatched. This CDR3 is built from 15 residues. The CDR3 loop reads CASSLGGGGAGEQYF. CDR3 DNA: TGTGCCAGCAGCTTGGGTGGCGGGGGGGCCGGCGAGCAGTACTTC.

This clone turned up a few times. The chain combines TRBV28 with TRBJ2-1; 9 bases line up with TRBD2. CDR3 length: 15 residues. The V gene's germline CDR1 is MDHEN and CDR2 SYDVKM. V dropped 6 bases and J dropped 5; count of bases not matched to a gene: 8. In DNA form, the CDR3 reads TGTGCCAGCAGGCCTCCGGGACTAGCCGACAATGAGCAGTTCTTC. Amino acids: CASRPPGLADNEQFF.

For the CDR3, the DNA is TGTGCCAGCAGCTTAGCGTTTACTCGGAGCGACCTCTACAATGAGCAGTTCTTC. Translated: CASSLAFTRSDLYNEQFF. The chain carries TRBV7-8 and TRBJ2-1, with D uncertain. Trimming removed 0 bases from V and 3 bases from J, with 18 bases in between. CDR1 SGHVS and CDR2 FQNEAQ come from the germline V gene. The CDR3 contains 18 residues. Full variable domain (remainder filled in from reference TRBV7-8 and TRBJ2-1): GAGVSQSPRYKVAKRGQDVALRCDPISGHVSLFWYQQALGQGPEFLTYFQNEAQLDKSGLPSDRFFAERPEGSVSTLKIQRTQQEDSAVYLCASSLAFTRSDLYNEQFFGPGTRLTVL.

This chain joins TRBV6-5 and TRBJ1-2; 7 bases are a match to TRBD1. Germline V gene sequence: CDR1 MNHEY, CDR2 SVGAGI. Trimming at V came to 4 bases and at J to 4 bases, leaving 12 bases not matched to a gene. This CDR3 region has 16 residues. In DNA form, the CDR3 reads TGTGCCAGCAGTTCCCCCGGGACAGCGATTTCCTATGGCTACACCTTC. Translating gives CASSSPGTAISYGYTF.

This clone was picked up one time. The chain carries TRBV9 and TRBJ2-7; no firm D call. The V gene lost 3 bases and the J gene lost 6 bases, with 13 bases spanning the gap. CDR1 is SGDLS, CDR2 YYNGEE, per germline. This CDR3 contains 13 residues. The CDR3: CASSAPSLGEQYF. CDR3 nucleotides: TGTGCCAGCAGCGCGCCTAGTCTCGGCGAGCAGTACTTC.

Here the CDR3 reads CASSPWGELPYEQYF. The CDR3 DNA follows: TGTGCCAGCAGTCCCTGGGGGGAATTACCCTACGAGCAGTACTTC. This chain links TRBV28 with TRBJ2-7, with D tentatively TRBD2 (6 bases). The germline gives CDR1 MDHEN, CDR2 SYDVKM. V lost 5 bases, J lost 2 bases, and 16 bases lay in between. The CDR3 extends over 15 amino acids.

V usage is TRBV29-1 and J usage is TRBJ2-2; no firm D call. Germline V lookup: CDR1 SQVTM, CDR2 ANQGSEA. The CDR3 consists of 12 residues. Written as DNA, the CDR3 is TGCGGCACTATCGACTACACCGGGGAGCTGTTTTTT. The encoded protein is CGTIDYTGELFF.

The CDR3 DNA sequence: TGTGCCAGCAGCGAGGACAGGGGGCGAGACGAGCAGTACTTC. Translation: CASSEDRGRDEQYF. V gene TRBV5-8 combines with J gene TRBJ2-7; 11 bases are shared with TRBD1. V lost 4 bases to trimming and J lost 5 bases; unmatched junction nucleotides: 5. The CDR3 totals 14 residues. The germline CDR1 and CDR2 sequences are SGHTS and YDEGEE.

The rearrangement joins TRBV6-1 to TRBJ1-2; D may be TRBD1 (6 bases). Between the trimmed V and J ends, which lost 0 bases and 2 bases, there was a span of 16 bases. CDR3 length: 17 residues. Per germline, CDR1 MNHNS and CDR2 SASEGT. The CDR3 nucleotides are TGTGCCAGCAGTGAAGCGCATGTGAGGGGGGGGAACTATGGCTACACCTTC. It yields the protein CASSEAHVRGGNYGYTF.

The V gene is TRBV2, the J gene TRBJ1-1; 9 positions match TRBD1. The ends lost 6 bases at V and 4 bases at J; junction bases unmatched: 9. The V gene's germline CDR1 is SNHLY and CDR2 FYNNEI. The length of the CDR3 is 15 residues. Written as DNA, the CDR3 is TGTGCCAGCAGAAAACAGGGGGCGAGGATCACTGAAGCTTTCTTT. Translation gives CASRKQGARITEAFF.

This chain uses TRBV18 with TRBJ1-2, with TRBD1 identical over 8 bases. The CDR3 contains 17 residues. Trimming at V came to 3 bases and at J to 6 bases, leaving 15 bases not matched to a gene. Germline CDR1 is KGHSH and CDR2 is LQKENI. In DNA form, the CDR3 reads TGTGCCAGCTCACCCCTTGTGCCAGGGGGCAGCGTAGATGGCTACACCTTC. Residues: CASSPLVPGGSVDGYTF. Supplemented by reference TRBV18 and TRBJ1-2, the full variable domain reads NAGVMQNPRHLVRRRGQEARLRCSPMKGHSHVYWYRQLPEEGLKFMVYLQKENIIDESGMPKERFSAEFPKEGPSILRIQQVVRGDSAAYFCASSPLVPGGSVDGYTFGSGTRLTVV.

The chain combines TRBV7-2 with TRBJ2-7; TRBD1 matches at 8 bases. Germline V gene data show CDR1 as SGHTA and CDR2 as FQGNSA. V dropped 5 bases and J dropped 3; count of bases not matched to a gene: 6. The CDR3 is made up of 14 amino acids. This CDR3 reads CASSPRTGSYEQYF. CDR3 sequence (DNA): TGTGCCAGCAGCCCCCGGACAGGGAGCTACGAGCAGTACTTC. Complete variable domain (other parts from reference TRBV7-2 and TRBJ2-7): GAGVSQSPSNKVTEKGKDVELRCDPISGHTALYWYRQSLGQGLEFLIYFQGNSAPDKSGLPSDRFSAERTGGSVSTLTIQRTQQEDSAVYLCASSPRTGSYEQYFGPGTRLTVT.